The entry that follows covers one T cell receptor beta chain sequence. These data come from a study of blood T cell repertoires in COVID-19. For the study at large: Researchers got acute and convalescent COVID-19 samples from the United States, Italy and Spain. Sample material is recorded as cDNA or gDNA derived from T cells, B-cell-depleted T cells, or PBMCs.

In the authors' workflow: Amplifying reference gene primers gave estimates of nucleated cell counts. This table comes from immunoSEQ multiplex PCR, and its TCRdb copy is limited to in-frame clones, with some not included. V and J calls and clone size are copied from that table; D and trimming were computed from the DNA. The data contain hundreds of thousands of clones, under 90% of them singletons. The germline CDR1 and CDR2 sequences are SGHTA and FQGNSA. V lost 0 bases to trimming and J lost 6 bases; unmatched junction nucleotides: 5. The length of the CDR3 is 16 residues. Sequenced input: peripheral blood. The source is a woman of 80 years or more with active or convalescent COVID-19. The J gene is TRBJ2-2, the V gene TRBV7-2, with TRBD2 matching over 9 bases. The chain's CDR3 is CASSLAGTSMSGELFF. CDR3 nucleotides: TGTGCCAGCAGCTTAGCCGGGACTAGCATGTCCGGGGAGCTGTTTTTT. The full variable domain, with the rest looked up from reference TRBV7-2 and TRBJ2-2, is GAGVSQSPSNKVTEKGKDVELRCDPISGHTALYWYRQSLGQGLEFLIYFQGNSAPDKSGLPSDRFSAERTGGSVSTLTIQRTQQEDSAVYLCASSLAGTSMSGELFFGEGSRLTVL.